These T cell receptor beta chains were read from a single sample in a study of T-cell memory formation after mild COVID-19. One entry per CDR3 protein results from TCRdb running MiXCR on the 5' RACE reads. The profile covers about 470,000 distinct CDR3 sequences, with around 27% appearing a single time and around 13% taken by the ten largest. Sequencing was done on a sample of PBMCs or a T cell subset sorted from them (not recorded which). The receptors stem from an adult woman who had mild COVID-19 (a few samples of this study predate the infection). Cell type and time point are not known. Each CDR3 is given with its conserved first and last residue. Fields, in order: CDR3 DNA, CDR3 protein, D gene, J gene, clone size, V gene. D genes are given only for firm matches. Size values are once, few and many counts, or a class for expanded clones, and some rows have none.

CDR3 DNA: TGTGCCAGTAGTTTGCTTACCCGCAATACGCAGTATTTT
CDR3 protein: CASSLLTRNTQYF
D gene: NA
J gene: TRBJ2-3
clone size: NA
V gene: TRBV19

CDR3 DNA: TGTGCCACCAGTGATTCCTCCTACAATGAGCAGTTCTTC
CDR3 protein: CATSDSSYNEQFF
D gene: NA
J gene: TRBJ2-1
clone size: many
V gene: TRBV24-1

CDR3 DNA: TGTGCCAGTAGTACGTGGACAGGGTTAAGTGAAGCTTTCTTT
CDR3 protein: CASSTWTGLSEAFF
D gene: TRBD1
J gene: TRBJ1-1
clone size: NA
V gene: TRBV19

CDR3 DNA: TGTGCCAGCAGTGAGTTAGCGGGGACTTACAATGAGCAGTTCTTC
CDR3 protein: CASSELAGTYNEQFF
D gene: TRBD2
J gene: TRBJ2-1
clone size: few
V gene: TRBV2

CDR3 DNA: TGTGCCAGCAGATCAACTAGCCGTCACGAGCAGTACTTC
CDR3 protein: CASRSTSRHEQYF
D gene: NA
J gene: TRBJ2-7
clone size: few
V gene: TRBV12-3/TRBV12-4

CDR3 DNA: TGTGCCAGCAGCTTAGATAGGCTAGCGGGAGCCGAGCAGTACTTC
CDR3 protein: CASSLDRLAGAEQYF
D gene: TRBD2
J gene: TRBJ2-7
clone size: NA
V gene: TRBV7-2

CDR3 DNA: TGTGCCAGTAGTATCCCCGGGACACGAAAATACGAGCAGTACTTC
CDR3 protein: CASSIPGTRKYEQYF
D gene: NA
J gene: TRBJ2-7
clone size: NA
V gene: TRBV19

CDR3 DNA: TGCAGCGTCCGGGACTCGAACACCGGGGAGCTGTTTTTT
CDR3 protein: CSVRDSNTGELFF
D gene: NA
J gene: TRBJ2-2
clone size: NA
V gene: TRBV29-1

CDR3 DNA: TGTGCCAGCAGCTTAGCGTTATGGGACAGGGCGACAGATACGCAGTATTTT
CDR3 protein: CASSLALWDRATDTQYF
D gene: TRBD1
J gene: TRBJ2-3
clone size: few
V gene: TRBV7-2

CDR3 DNA: TGCGCCAGCAGCCACGAGGCAACTGTCTACTACGAGCAGTACTTC
CDR3 protein: CASSHEATVYYEQYF
D gene: NA
J gene: TRBJ2-7
clone size: NA
V gene: TRBV4-3

CDR3 DNA: TGTGCCAGCAGCGTAGTCGGCAATGAGCAGTTCTTC
CDR3 protein: CASSVVGNEQFF
D gene: NA
J gene: TRBJ2-1
clone size: NA
V gene: TRBV2

CDR3 DNA: TGTGCCAGCAGCCAAGGAACCGACCGCTCCTACGAGCAGTACTTC
CDR3 protein: CASSQGTDRSYEQYF
D gene: NA
J gene: TRBJ2-7
clone size: few
V gene: TRBV4-2

CDR3 DNA: TGCGCCAGCAGCCAAGTCTCGGGAGGGCCATGGGAGCAGTTCTTC
CDR3 protein: CASSQVSGGPWEQFF
D gene: TRBD2
J gene: TRBJ2-1
clone size: few
V gene: TRBV4-3